The subject of this entry is one T cell receptor beta chain. Its antigen is undetermined. This record comes from a study of cytomegalovirus exposure and HLA in healthy donors. The PCR contained 60 Vbeta and 13 Jbeta primers. Repertoires were generated with immunoSEQ multiplex PCR, while TCRdb's copy carries only in-frame clones and drops some. This table has almost 200,000 clones, 70% to 80% appearing once. The V gene end was trimmed by 10 bases and the J gene end by 5 bases; junction bases not matched to a gene: 10. CDR3 length: 13 amino acids. In germline, CDR1 is MDHEN, CDR2 SYDVKM. Unrecorded immune exposure was likely among donors, who were nominally healthy when sampled. Study outcomes and limitations: Some V segments could not be told apart, so they were left out, TRBV6-2 and TRBV6-3 among them. Solely CMV serostatus was available to characterize immune exposure. The authors enumerated over 150 TCR beta chains as linked to cytomegalovirus.

This sequence originates from a man aged 30-40 years in good health and CMV-seronegative. The chain employs TRBV28 and TRBJ1-1; 7 bases agree with TRBD1. The sample consisted of PBMCs. The CDR3 DNA is TGTGCCACCAGGGTAGGGGGCAGGACTGAAGCTTTCTTT. Translation gives CATRVGGRTEAFF.